This T cell receptor (beta chain) was documented in a study of synovial regulatory T cells in juvenile arthritis. Whole-study findings and limits: CDR3 overlap with synovial Tregs was higher for iaTregs than other blood Tregs. Largely private between patients, iaTreg TCR repertoires showed partial overlap with synovial Teff and blood CPL repertoires.

Donors were approximately eleven juvenile idiopathic arthritis patients with active disease, 3 polyarticular and 8 oligoarticular. The protocol was immunoSEQ multiplex PCR, while the TCRdb copy is restricted to in-frame clones and leaves out a portion. The sample yields 9,000 to 10,000 clones, of which the top ten take up 1% to 1.3%. About this clone: Antigen specificity is unknown.

Germline values: CDR1 SGHAT, CDR2 FQNNGV. This CDR3 has 16 amino acids. The DNA is unrecorded. The chain has TRBV11-2 and TRBJ2-7; without DNA, the TCRdb call of TRBD2 cannot be checked. The material sequenced was Treg cells from blood. Subset defined: remaining (HLA-DR-negative) circulating blood Treg cells. The sequence came from a donor aged 2-29 years with juvenile idiopathic arthritis. CDR3 sequence reads: CASSLRAGILLYEQYF.